These 16 T cell receptor beta chains share one sample of origin, sequenced in a study of blood T cells in healthy people across ages. Together with a sample-barcoded 5' primer, a J-beta primer mix was included in a second PCR lasting about 7 to 11 cycles. A single record per CDR3 protein comes from TCRdb applying MiXCR to the 5' RACE reads. Among about 1.1 million distinct CDR3 sequences listed, 35% to 40% were seen once. Material for sequencing was blood. These receptors were taken from a man younger than 35 in good health.

This clonotype was observed a handful of times. The V and J genes are TRBV29-1 and TRBJ2-4, with D perhaps TRBD1 or TRBD2 (5 bases each). The last part of the DNA fits TRBJ2-7 better; the J call may be wrong. CDR1 and CDR2 (germline): SQVTM, ANQGSEA. The CDR3 runs to 14 residues. The CDR3 DNA sequence: TGCAGCGTTGAAATGGGACGATCAAACTACGAGCAGTACTTC. It specifies CSVEMGRSNYEQYF.

The J gene is TRBJ1-2, the V gene TRBV4-2; D is unresolved. This CDR3 has 15 residues. Trimming pared 0 bases from V and 5 bases from J, leaving 13 bases between. CDR1 is LGHNA and CDR2 is YNFKEQ in the germline V gene. In nucleotides, the CDR3 is TGTGCCAGCAGCCAAGATATTGGCGGAACTTATGGCTACACCTTC. Encoded protein: CASSQDIGGTYGYTF.

This chain uses TRBV30 with TRBJ2-1; no clear D gene. V was clipped by 3 bases and J by 2 bases, with 8 bases between them. This CDR3 comprises 13 residues. Per germline, CDR1 GTSNPN and CDR2 SVGIG (reference sequence). The CDR3 nucleotides are TGTGCCTGGAGAGAGGAAACCTACAATGAGCAGTTCTTC. Translation: CAWREETYNEQFF.

This sequence joins TRBV12-3 or TRBV12-4 and TRBJ1-5; D may be TRBD1 (6 bases). With 6 bases removed from V and 4 bases from J, the gap between germline ends came to 16 bases. The CDR3 runs 15 residues. Here the CDR3 DNA reads TGTGCCAGCAGCTTGGCGGGGGCAGCAAATCAGCCCCAGCATTTT. Its translation: CASSLAGAANQPQHF.

The chain recombines TRBV5-5 with TRBJ1-5, with TRBD1 as a possible D gene (5 bases). The ends were cut back, 0 bases at V and 7 bases at J, with 14 bases in the middle. CDR1 and CDR2 from the germline V gene are SGHKS and YYEKEE (reference sequence). The CDR3 sequence is 15 residues long. The CDR3 region is CASSLALGGSQPQHF. The CDR3 nucleotides read TGTGCCAGCAGCTTGGCTCTCGGGGGAAGCCAGCCCCAGCATTTT.

This clonotype has a handful of counts. This chain joins TRBV20-1 and TRBJ1-1, with a weak D call TRBD1 (5 bases). CDR1 and CDR2 (germline): DFQATT, SNEGSKA (reference sequence). Trimming pared 4 bases from V and 0 bases from J, leaving 12 bases between. This CDR3 is 14 amino acids long. The CDR3 protein is CSATYRGLNTEAFF. The CDR3 nucleotides read TGCAGTGCTACTTATCGGGGACTGAACACTGAAGCTTTCTTT.

This clonotype has just a few counts. The V call is TRBV7-3, the J call TRBJ1-1; unclear D gene. Trimming cost V 4 bases and J 5 bases, with 17 bases left between them. The CDR3 sequence is 15 residues long. Germline CDR1 is SGHTA and CDR2 is FQGTGA. The CDR3 sequence: CASSSYSSFGTEAFF. The CDR3 coding sequence is TGTGCCAGCAGCTCCTACTCATCTTTCGGGACTGAAGCTTTCTTT. Together with reference TRBV7-3 and TRBJ1-1, the CDR3 gives the full variable domain: GAGVSQTPSNKVTEKGKYVELRCDPISGHTALYWYRQSLGQGPEFLIYFQGTGAADDSGLPNDRFFAVRPEGSVSTLKIQRTERGDSAVYLCASSSYSSFGTEAFFGQGTRLTVV.

The chain recombines TRBV10-3 with TRBJ2-1; TRBD1 might be the D (6 bases). The CDR3 covers 15 residues. The V end was cut by 4 bases, the J end by 7 bases, with 17 bases between. Per the germline V gene, CDR1 is ENHRY and CDR2 is SYGVKD. The DNA for the CDR3 is TGTGCCATCAGTGTCGGAACAGGGAGCCTAAATGAGCAGTTCTTC. Translating it yields CAISVGTGSLNEQFF.

This clonotype showed up just a few times. This chain links TRBV12-3 or TRBV12-4 with TRBJ2-2; D possibly corresponds to TRBD1 (6 bases). CDR3 length: 15 residues. V lost 6 bases, J lost 1 base, and 12 bases lay in between. The CDR3 DNA reads as TGTGCCAGCAGCCCCATGGGACAGAACACCGGGGAGCTGTTTTTT. This sequence encodes CASSPMGQNTGELFF.

J is TRBJ1-1 and V is TRBV20-1, with TRBD1 matching 8 bases. Germline assignment: CDR1 DFQATT and CDR2 SNEGSKA (reference sequence). The length of the CDR3 is 12 residues. V lost 5 bases, J lost 6 bases, and 5 bases stayed unmatched. For the CDR3, the DNA is TGCAGTGCTGATGACAGGGGCGCTGAAGCTTTCTTT. Translation: CSADDRGAEAFF.

This clonotype was recorded a few times. The chain combines TRBV5-1 with TRBJ2-1; a weak D match, TRBD1 (6 bases). The germline V gene encodes CDR1 SGHRS and CDR2 YFSETQ. The CDR3 is 17 residues long. V was pared by 0 bases and J by 3 bases, with 16 bases between. This CDR3 reads CASSLAPTGRIYNEQFF. The CDR3 region has the DNA TGCGCCAGCAGCTTGGCCCCGACAGGCCGAATCTACAATGAGCAGTTCTTC.

The gene calls are TRBV6-5 and TRBJ2-1; unclear D gene. This CDR3 is built from 16 residues. CDR1 and CDR2 from the germline V gene are MNHEY and SVGAGI. V was clipped by 0 bases and J by 0 bases, with 9 bases between them. For the CDR3, the DNA is TGTGCCAGCAGTTACTCCTGGGCCATCTCCTACAATGAGCAGTTCTTC. Translating gives CASSYSWAISYNEQFF.

The chain links TRBV6-2 or TRBV6-3 to TRBJ1-5; no clear D. V shed 6 bases and J shed 2 bases, with 8 bases lying between them. There are 13 residues in the CDR3. In germline, CDR1 is MNHEY, CDR2 SVGEGT. The CDR3 nucleotides are TGTGCCAGCAGGGATCAGGGCAATCAGCCCCAGCATTTT. Amino acids: CASRDQGNQPQHF.

The chain uses TRBV9 and TRBJ1-2; no clear D. V lost 0 bases to trimming and J lost 6 bases, with 15 bases between them. Germline values: CDR1 SGDLS, CDR2 YYNGEE. The CDR3 consists of 15 residues. CDR3 residues: CASSVDAGDAHGYTF. In nucleotides, the CDR3 is TGTGCCAGCAGCGTAGATGCGGGAGACGCTCATGGCTACACCTTC.

The chain links TRBV5-1 to TRBJ1-1, with D possibly matching TRBD1 (5 bases). Between the trimmed V and J ends, which lost 4 bases and 1 base, there was a span of 17 bases. The CDR3 loop spans 16 amino acids. The germline V gene has CDR1 SGHRS and CDR2 YFSETQ. The CDR3 sequence: CASSRDSDWGNTEAFF. The CDR3 bases are TGCGCCAGCAGCCGGGACTCCGACTGGGGGAACACTGAAGCTTTCTTT.

This clonotype has a handful of counts. The chain employs TRBV29-1 and TRBJ2-1, with no clear D. V dropped 7 bases and J dropped 6 bases, with 19 bases sitting between them. CDR1 is SQVTM and CDR2 is ANQGSEA in the germline V gene. This CDR3 comprises 14 residues. CDR3 residues: CSAARAAVGNEQFF. The CDR3 DNA reads TGCAGCGCCGCCCGGGCGGCCGTCGGCAATGAGCAGTTCTTC.